This TCR beta chain is from a study of blood T cells in healthy people across ages. Using a J-beta primer mix together with a sample-barcoded 5' primer, a second PCR was run for about 6 to 11 cycles. TCRdb reprocessed the 5' RACE reads with MiXCR, giving one entry per CDR3 protein. The sample lists about 1.6 million distinct CDR3 sequences; 30% to 35% were seen once. CDR3 length: 14 residues. The germline CDR1 and CDR2 sequences are DFQATT and SNEGSKA (reference sequence). Trimming removed 6 bases from V and 2 bases from J, with 15 bases in between. The V and J genes are TRBV20-1 and TRBJ2-3, with D maybe TRBD2 (7 bases). The sequence was collected from a woman aged 25 to 39 in good health. The sample consisted of blood. The CDR3 reads CSAAGEGDTDTQYF. In nucleotides, the CDR3 is TGCAGTGCGGCGGGGGAGGGGGACACAGATACGCAGTATTTT.